This passage covers 22 T cell receptor beta chains from one sample sequenced in a study of T cell responses to AZD1222 COVID-19 vaccine. Measured with immunoSEQ multiplex PCR; TCRdb has only the in-frame clones, and not every one. The profile shows 150,000 to 200,000 clones, about 90% of them singletons. The sequences come from peripheral blood, collected 28 days after the second AZD1222 dose. The receptors shown here come from an adult who received the AZD1222 COVID-19 vaccine.

This clone has only a few counts. The rearrangement joins TRBV5-1 to TRBJ1-1; D not certain. CDR1 and CDR2 (germline): SGHRS, YFSETQ. This CDR3 comprises 15 residues. V dropped 3 bases and J dropped 3 bases, with 15 bases sitting between them. The CDR3 region is CASSSLKGTDTEAFF. CDR3 sequence (DNA): TGCGCCAGCAGCTCACTAAAAGGAACGGACACTGAAGCTTTCTTT.

This chain uses TRBV9 with TRBJ1-6, with a tentative D call TRBD1 (5 bases). Germline V gene sequence: CDR1 SGDLS, CDR2 YYNGEE. The CDR3 runs to 16 residues. V lost 3 bases and J 4 bases, leaving 14 bases between the germline ends. The CDR3 loop reads CASSGRAEGYNSPLHF. CDR3 DNA: TGTGCCAGCAGCGGCAGGGCTGAGGGGTATAATTCACCCCTCCACTTT.

This chain links TRBV14 with TRBJ1-4; D remains unclear. This CDR3 contains 12 residues. Germline CDR1 reads SGHDN; CDR2 reads FVKESK. Trimming stripped 4 bases from V and 8 bases from J, with 8 bases between. Written as DNA, the CDR3 is TGTGCCAGCAGCCTCATGGGAGAAAAACTGTTTTTT. Translating it yields CASSLMGEKLFF.

This clone was seen just once. The V call is TRBV10-3, the J call TRBJ2-7; 8 nucleotides align to TRBD1. Germline-derived CDR1 and CDR2 are ENHRY and SYGVKD. The junction had 7 bases not matched to a gene; V was cut back by 3 bases and J by 3 bases. This CDR3 spans 15 amino acids. The CDR3, as DNA: TGTGCCATCAGTGATTCCGGGACAGGAAGCTACGAGCAGTACTTC. Its protein product is CAISDSGTGSYEQYF.

J is TRBJ1-2 and V is TRBV7-9, with 9 positions matching TRBD1. V lost 5 bases and J lost 7; bases outside the gene matches: 14. CDR1 and CDR2 (germline): SEHNR, FQNEAQ (reference sequence). This CDR3 has 16 residues. CDR3: CASSLRPWTGEGGYTF. Written as DNA, the CDR3 is TGTGCCAGCAGCCTACGCCCCTGGACAGGGGAGGGTGGCTACACCTTC.

The chain has TRBV14 and TRBJ2-7; D gene ambiguous. The CDR3 extends over 15 amino acids. The V end lost 1 base, the J end lost 0 bases, and 10 bases lay between the germline ends. Germline lookup yields CDR1 SGHDN and CDR2 FVKESK. The CDR3 spells CASSQVRTGSYEQYF. The CDR3 nucleotides read TGTGCCAGCAGCCAAGTCAGGACGGGCTCCTACGAGCAGTACTTC.

The chain links TRBV18 to TRBJ1-2, with TRBD1 matching over 7 bases. The CDR3 is 17 residues long. The J segment lost 12 bases and the V segment lost 3 bases, leaving 22 bases of the junction unmatched. From germline, CDR1 is KGHSH and CDR2 LQKENI. Here the CDR3 DNA reads TGTGCCAGCTCACCGCAGGGACAGTTAGACCTAACTTTGGTGGACACCTTC. It encodes CASSPQGQLDLTLVDTF.

CDR3 DNA: TGTGCCAGCAGCTTAGGACTCTCGGCCTCCGGGGAGCTGTTTTTT. Protein sequence: CASSLGLSASGELFF. This chain joins TRBV5-8 and TRBJ2-2; maybe TRBD2 (5 bases). CDR1 is SGHTS, CDR2 YDEGEE, per germline. V lost 2 bases, J lost 6 bases, and 14 bases lay in between. The CDR3 consists of 15 residues.

The chain has TRBV6-5 and TRBJ1-5, with no clear D. The length of the CDR3 is 13 residues. Trimming left V 7 bases short and J 0 bases short, with 7 bases between. Germline V gene data show CDR1 as MNHEY and CDR2 as SVGAGI. CDR3 nucleotide sequence: TGTGCCAGCATTGGACGTAGCAATCAGCCCCAGCATTTT. It codes for CASIGRSNQPQHF.

The rearrangement joins TRBV10-3 to TRBJ2-7, with 8 bases matching TRBD1. The V gene's germline CDR1 is ENHRY and CDR2 SYGVKD. V lost 8 bases and J lost 4; bases outside the gene matches: 4. CDR3 length: 12 amino acids. The CDR3 reads CAISDRVYEQYF. The CDR3 coding sequence is TGTGCCATCTCGGACAGGGTATACGAGCAGTACTTC.

The J gene is TRBJ1-5, the V gene TRBV6-2 or TRBV6-3; a weak D match, TRBD1 (5 bases). The germline V and J ends were trimmed by 4 bases and 0 bases, with 22 bases remaining between them. Germline V lookup: CDR1 MNHEY, CDR2 SVGEGT. The CDR3 loop spans 19 amino acids. The CDR3 region has the DNA TGTGCCAGCAGTTCTACCTATGTTGACAGCCTCTATAGCAATCAGCCCCAGCATTTT. This codes for CASSSTYVDSLYSNQPQHF.

The chain joins TRBV19 to TRBJ1-4; the match to TRBD1 covers 8 bases. CDR3 size: 14 residues. In germline, CDR1 is LNHDA, CDR2 SQIVND (reference sequence). The V gene end was trimmed by 5 bases and the J gene end by 4 bases; junction bases not matched to a gene: 3. The CDR3 coding sequence is TGTGCCAGTAGTCGGACAGGGTTTAATGAAAAACTGTTTTTT. It is translated as CASSRTGFNEKLFF.

The chain joins TRBV5-1 to TRBJ2-1; D may correspond to TRBD1 or TRBD2 (7 bases each). V was cut by 6 bases and J by 7 bases, with 14 bases left in between. CDR1 and CDR2 (germline): SGHRS, YFSETQ. The CDR3 has 13 amino acids. The CDR3 DNA reads TGCGCCAGCAACAGACAGGGAGGGAATGAGCAGTTCTTC. Residues: CASNRQGGNEQFF.

This chain links TRBV2 with TRBJ1-1, with TRBD1 matching over 8 bases. The CDR3 contains 14 residues. V lost 7 bases and J lost 5; bases outside the gene matches: 9. CDR1 is SNHLY and CDR2 is FYNNEI in the germline V gene. The CDR3 DNA is TGTGCCAGCAAGCTACAGGGGGGAAGGACTGAAGCTTTCTTT. Protein sequence: CASKLQGGRTEAFF.

V usage is TRBV5-1 and J usage is TRBJ2-7; 7 bases are shared with TRBD2. V lost 0 bases, J lost 6 bases, and 9 bases stayed unmatched. The CDR3 spans 15 residues. CDR1 is SGHRS and CDR2 is YFSETQ in the germline V gene. CDR3 in DNA: TGCGCCAGCAGCTTGGGCCCACTAGCGTCTGGCGAGCAGTACTTC. This encodes CASSLGPLASGEQYF.

The rearrangement links TRBV6-1 to TRBJ2-1, with D perhaps TRBD1 (5 bases). Germline V gene sequence: CDR1 MNHNS, CDR2 SASEGT. The CDR3 sequence is 16 residues long. V lost 0 bases and J lost 4, with 13 bases in between. This CDR3 is CASSEARGSYYNEQFF. Written as DNA, the CDR3 is TGTGCCAGCAGTGAAGCTAGGGGTTCTTATTACAATGAGCAGTTCTTC.

The chain uses TRBV30 and TRBJ1-5; no definite D call. CDR1 and CDR2 (germline): GTSNPN, SVGIG (reference sequence). V shed 3 bases and J shed 4 bases, with 16 bases lying between them. The CDR3 is made up of 15 amino acids. The chain's CDR3 is CAWSPEPGPNQPQHF. CDR3 nucleotide sequence: TGTGCCTGGAGCCCCGAACCGGGCCCAAATCAGCCCCAGCATTTT.

The chain couples TRBV6-5 to TRBJ1-6; D remains unclear. Germline assignment: CDR1 MNHEY and CDR2 SVGAGI. Trimming pared 2 bases from V and 4 bases from J, leaving 9 bases between. CDR3 length equals 15 residues. In DNA, the CDR3 is TGTGCCAGCAGTTACCGACGGAGTTATAATTCACCCCTCCACTTT. Translated, it gives CASSYRRSYNSPLHF.

This clone was seen only a few times. V and J are TRBV2 and TRBJ1-3; D gene ambiguous. Germline assignment: CDR1 SNHLY and CDR2 FYNNEI. The length of the CDR3 is 12 residues. V was cut by 11 bases and J by 0 bases, with 8 bases left in between. CDR3 sequence: CALQSSGNTIYF. CDR3 bases: TGTGCCTTGCAGAGCTCTGGAAACACCATATATTTT.

CDR3 protein: CASINPGDGLGAFF. The CDR3, as DNA: TGTGCCAGTATTAATCCGGGGGACGGTTTGGGAGCTTTCTTT. The chain uses TRBV19 and TRBJ1-1; a possible D gene is TRBD1 (5 bases). CDR1 is LNHDA, CDR2 SQIVND, per germline (reference sequence). There are 14 residues in the CDR3. Deletions cut 7 bases from V and 10 bases from J, with 22 bases between.

The rearrangement joins TRBV7-8 to TRBJ2-7, with 13 bases identical to TRBD2. The length of the CDR3 is 16 residues. Per germline, CDR1 SGHVS and CDR2 FQNEAQ. V dropped 3 bases and J dropped 6; count of bases not matched to a gene: 8. As DNA, the CDR3 is TGTGCCAGCAGCTTTACTAGCGGGGGGGCTCCGTTCGAGCAGTACTTC. Protein sequence: CASSFTSGGAPFEQYF.

V is TRBV27 and J is TRBJ2-3; possible D gene TRBD2, 6 bases. The CDR3 length is 15 residues. Trimming stripped 2 bases from V and 2 bases from J, with 11 bases between. Germline values: CDR1 MNHEY, CDR2 SMNVEV (reference sequence). CDR3 sequence: CASSLLATITDTQYF. CDR3 coding DNA: TGTGCCAGCAGTTTACTAGCGACGATCACAGATACGCAGTATTTT.